This is a list of T cell receptor beta chains from one sample in a study of OX40 agonist ivuxolimab in advanced cancers. Method: immunoSEQ multiplex PCR; TCRdb's copy keeps in-frame clones and lacks some. The repertoire holds over 100,000 clones, with around 91% as singletons. Material: CD4+ or CD8+ T cells sorted from blood, obtained in a trial of the OX40 agonist ivuxolimab. These receptors were collected from an adult with an advanced solid tumor such as melanoma, head and neck, liver or kidney cancer. The CDR3 runs from the conserved cysteine through the conserved F or W. The D gene is left open where the match is weak.

TRBJ2-3 | TRBD2 | TRBV7-9 | TGTGCCAGCAGGCGGGGGGCCGACACAGATACGCAGTATTTT | CASRRGADTDTQYF
TRBJ2-2 | TRBD2 | TRBV19 | TGTGCCAGTAGTTCACCTAGCGGGGGCCCAACCGGGGAGCTGTTTTTT | CASSSPSGGPTGELFF
TRBJ1-5 | - | TRBV28 | TGTGCCAGCAGTTACCTGCCCGATCAGCCCCAGCATTTT | CASSYLPDQPQHF
TRBJ1-5 | TRBD1 | TRBV19 | TGTGCCAGCCTTCCGGACAGGACCAGCAATCAGCCCCAGCATTTT | CASLPDRTSNQPQHF
TRBJ2-5 | - | TRBV5-1 | TGCGCCAGCAGCTTGGTGCCCCCAGAGGAAGAGACCCAGTACTTC | CASSLVPPEEETQYF
TRBJ1-1 | TRBD1 | TRBV7-8 | TGTGCCAGCAGCTCGGACAGGGGAGGAACCACTGAAGCTTTCTTT | CASSSDRGGTTEAFF
TRBJ2-2 | - | TRBV5-6 | TGTGCCAGCAGCTTCGTTGGTCAGGGAGGAACCGGGGAGCTGTTTTTT | CASSFVGQGGTGELFF
TRBJ2-3 | - | TRBV10-1 | TGCGCCAGCAGTGACAGTGACTTCACAGATACGCAGTATTTT | CASSDSDFTDTQYF
TRBJ2-5 | - | TRBV10-3 | TGTGCCATCAGCCCCGGGGAGACCCAGTACTTC | CAISPGETQYF
TRBJ1-1 | - | TRBV2 | TGTGCCAGCAGTGACAGCATGAACACTGAAGCTTTCTTT | CASSDSMNTEAFF
TRBJ1-5 | - | TRBV6-1 | TGTGCCAGCAGAACGACGGGGAATCAGCCCCAGCATTTT | CASRTTGNQPQHF
TRBJ2-7 | - | TRBV6-6 | TGTGCCAGCAGCCGAGCCAGGGAGGACGAGCAGTACTTC | CASSRAREDEQYF
TRBJ1-1 | - | TRBV2 | TGTGCCAGCAGTGAACGTGATGAAGCTTTCTTT | CASSERDEAFF
TRBJ2-7 | - | TRBV10-3 | TGTGCCATCAGAGGCGAGGCGTCGAACTACGAGCAGTACTTC | CAIRGEASNYEQYF
TRBJ1-6 | - | TRBV5-1 | TGCGCCAGCAGCCAGGGGCTTGATTCACCCCTCCACTTT | CASSQGLDSPLHF
TRBJ2-7 | TRBD2 | TRBV19 | TGTGCCAGTAGGTCCAGCGGGGGAACCTACGAGCAGTACTTC | CASRSSGGTYEQYF
TRBJ2-7 | - | TRBV6-1 | TGTGCCAGCAGTGAACCAGGGATCGAGCAGTACTTC | CASSEPGIEQYF